This TCR beta chain was recovered during a study of T cells in Graves' hyperthyroidism and ophthalmopathy. The CDR3 is made up of 11 amino acids. With V trimmed by 7 bases and J by 6 bases, 5 bases remained unmatched. The germline V gene has CDR1 SQVTM and CDR2 ANQGSEA. This clonotype was counted a few times. The source material, RNA transcripts, was used to amplify TCR beta CDR3 regions. Carried out on the TCR CDR3, a first-round RT-PCR used the HTBI primer set. TCRdb re-derived calls from the multiplex PCR reads in MiXCR, one entry per CDR3 protein. The table shows roughly 560,000 distinct CDR3 sequences, with roughly 14% occurring only once.

Sequencing was performed on blood. The clonotype comes from a woman in her forties with Graves' ophthalmopathy. The chain combines TRBV29-1 with TRBJ2-7; the match to TRBD1 covers 8 bases. CDR3 amino acids: CSGLTGVEQYF. Written as DNA, the CDR3 is TGCAGCGGGCTGACAGGGGTCGAGCAGTACTTC.